This T cell receptor (beta chain) was sequenced in a study of T cells expressing NK-cell markers. As to this clonotype: Its target is unknown.

Study-level points and caveats: Clones of NKG2C+ T cells that had expanded were of unclear HCMV specificity. In a handful of donors, dominant clonotypes made up 28.3-60.1% of CD3+CD56-NKG2C+ cells.

Libraries used 5'RACE template switching adding universal primer site and UMIs. TCRdb re-analyzed the 5' RACE reads; it lists each CDR3 protein once, without DNA. This table holds about 410,000 distinct CDR3 sequences. CDR1 and CDR2 from the germline V gene are SGHAT and FQDESV (reference sequence). This CDR3 is 14 amino acids long. The material sequenced was blood T cells: a sorted CD56 or NKG2C T cell subset, CD4+ or CD8+ T cells, or bulk PBMC T cells (not recorded which). The chain carries TRBV11-1 and TRBJ2-2; TCRdb's assignment of TRBD1 cannot be checked, as there is no DNA. This TCR was recovered from a woman between 45 and 60 years old in good health. The CDR3 spells CASSRRDNTGELFF.